Listed here are 26 T cell receptor beta chains from one sample, sequenced in a study of blood T cell repertoires in COVID-19. The table came from immunoSEQ multiplex PCR; TCRdb's copy has only in-frame clones and leaves some out. The sample has about 220,000 clones, just under 85% seen once. Source material: PBMCs or T cells enriched from blood (not recorded which). These receptors came from a woman aged 40-49 years with acute COVID-19.

This chain links TRBV6-5 with TRBJ1-2; D is possibly TRBD1 (5 bases). Germline V gene data show CDR1 as MNHEY and CDR2 as SVGAGI. Trimming removed 8 bases from V and 10 bases from J, with 20 bases in between. The CDR3 has 13 amino acids. The CDR3 coding sequence is TGTGCCAGCGCTGTCGCAGGGAAAGCCTACTACACCTTC. Translated, it gives CASAVAGKAYYTF.

This chain joins TRBV6-5 and TRBJ1-6; 9 positions agree with TRBD1. The CDR3 contains 14 residues. CDR1 and CDR2 (germline): MNHEY, SVGAGI. V shed 8 bases and J 9 bases; nucleotides not matched to a gene: 8. CDR3 in amino acids: CASSVADRGSPLHF. The CDR3 DNA reads as TGTGCCAGCTCAGTAGCGGACAGGGGTTCACCCCTCCACTTT.

This rearrangement joins TRBV3-1 (or the pseudogene TRBV3-2) to TRBJ2-1; 7 bases fit TRBD1. V shed 4 bases, J shed 10 bases, and the junction held 4 bases outside the gene matches. This CDR3 has 12 residues. Germline assignment: CDR1 LGHDT and CDR2 YNNKEL (reference sequence). The CDR3 loop is CASSRPTGEQFF. CDR3 bases: TGTGCCAGCAGCCGGCCGACAGGGGAGCAGTTCTTC.

The chain joins TRBV30 to TRBJ2-7, with D perhaps matching TRBD2 (5 bases). Trimming cost V 2 bases and J 2 bases, with 10 bases left between them. The CDR3 has 13 amino acids. The germline V gene has CDR1 GTSNPN and CDR2 SVGIG (reference sequence). The CDR3 loop is CAWSLGSTYEQYF. CDR3 nucleotides: TGTGCCTGGAGTTTGGGGAGTACCTACGAGCAGTACTTC. Together with reference TRBV30 and TRBJ2-7, the CDR3 gives the full variable domain: SQTIHQWPATLVQPVGSPLSLECTVEGTSNPNLYWYRQAAGRGLQLLFYSVGIGQISSEVPQNLSASRPQDRQFILSSKKLLLSDSGFYLCAWSLGSTYEQYFGPGTRLTVT.

The chain uses TRBV4-1 and TRBJ1-5, with 7 positions matching TRBD1. CDR3 length equals 15 residues. The germline V gene encodes CDR1 MGHRA and CDR2 YSYEKL. The junction had 11 bases not matched to a gene; V was cut back by 6 bases and J by 6 bases. In DNA form, the CDR3 reads TGCGCCAGCAGTGATACAACAGGGGCTGGTCAGCCCCAGCATTTT. This gives the protein CASSDTTGAGQPQHF.

The chain joins TRBV7-8 to TRBJ1-1, with 9 bases identical to TRBD1. Looked up from germline, CDR1 is SGHVS and CDR2 is FQNEAQ. The CDR3 extends over 15 amino acids. Trimming at V came to 1 base and at J to 4 bases, leaving 4 bases not matched to a gene. CDR3 amino acids: CASSLGDRAATEAFF. The CDR3 DNA is TGTGCCAGCAGCTTAGGGGACAGGGCGGCCACTGAAGCTTTCTTT.

In DNA, the CDR3 is TGTGCCAGCAGCTTATCCCCAGGGAACACTGAAGCTTTCTTT. Encoded protein: CASSLSPGNTEAFF. The J gene is TRBJ1-1, the V gene TRBV7-2; D unresolved. The CDR3 has 14 amino acids. The V and J ends lost 2 bases and 1 base respectively, with 8 bases between them. Germline V gives CDR1 SGHTA, CDR2 FQGNSA.

The V gene is TRBV7-2, the J gene TRBJ1-2, with 11 bases matching TRBD1. Germline V lookup: CDR1 SGHTA, CDR2 FQGNSA. V shed 3 bases and J 7 bases; nucleotides not matched to a gene: 4. The CDR3 loop spans 14 amino acids. The CDR3 spells CASSFGTGGFGYTF. CDR3 sequence (DNA): TGTGCCAGCAGCTTCGGGACAGGGGGATTTGGCTACACCTTC.

This clone was found once. This CDR3 is CASSVAGDGLQPQHF. The CDR3 DNA sequence: TGTGCCAGCAGCGTAGCCGGGGATGGACTCCAGCCCCAGCATTTT. The V gene is TRBV9, the J gene TRBJ1-5, with no clear D. V was clipped by 0 bases and J by 7 bases, with 14 bases between them. Germline assignment: CDR1 SGDLS and CDR2 YYNGEE. The CDR3 has 15 residues.

The chain has TRBV6-6 and TRBJ1-5; TRBD1 might be the D (5 bases). CDR3 size: 16 residues. V was trimmed by 6 bases and J by 0 bases, leaving 15 bases between them. Per germline, CDR1 MNHNY and CDR2 SVGAGI (reference sequence). The CDR3 DNA reads as TGTGCCAGCAGACCCTCGGGGGATTATAGCAATCAGCCCCAGCATTTT. Its translation is CASRPSGDYSNQPQHF.

The rearrangement joins TRBV10-2 to TRBJ1-4; tentative D call: TRBD1 (6 bases). The CDR3 consists of 14 residues. The germline CDR1 and CDR2 sequences are WSHSY and SAAADI. Trimming shortened V by 4 bases and J by 4 bases, and 10 bases separated the two germline ends. The CDR3 DNA is TGCGCCAGCAGTGCCACAGGGAATAATGAAAAACTGTTTTTT. It is translated as CASSATGNNEKLFF.

V usage is TRBV7-9 and J usage is TRBJ1-1, with D possibly TRBD1 on 5 matching bases. CDR1 and CDR2 (germline): SEHNR, FQNEAQ (reference sequence). Trimming stripped 4 bases from V and 0 bases from J, with 12 bases between. This CDR3 region has 15 residues. For the CDR3, the DNA is TGTGCCAGCAGCTCACCGGGACTCCTGAACACTGAAGCTTTCTTT. As protein: CASSSPGLLNTEAFF.

The chain has TRBV7-2 and TRBJ2-7; 7 bases agree with TRBD1. The CDR3 is 16 residues long. The V gene end was trimmed by 1 base and the J gene end by 7 bases; junction bases not matched to a gene: 13. The V gene's germline CDR1 is SGHTA and CDR2 FQGNSA. The CDR3 here is CASSLGWTGRITEQYF. The CDR3, as DNA: TGTGCCAGCAGCTTAGGGTGGACAGGACGGATCACGGAGCAGTACTTC.

The genes are TRBV5-3 and TRBJ2-1; 8 nucleotides line up with TRBD1. TRBV5-3 is an ORF, and what it does is uncertain. The trim removed 6 bases at V and 2 bases at J, leaving 4 bases unmatched. There are 14 residues in the CDR3. This CDR3 is CARTDRVTYNEQFF. The CDR3 DNA follows: TGTGCCAGAACGGACAGGGTCACCTACAATGAGCAGTTCTTC.

The chain joins TRBV27 to TRBJ2-7; 7 bases align to TRBD2. Germline loops: CDR1 MNHEY, CDR2 SMNVEV (reference sequence). This CDR3 spans 17 amino acids. After removal of 0 bases from V and 0 bases from J, the junction contained 8 bases not matched to a gene. The CDR3 DNA is TGTGCCAGCAGTTTATCGGGAGGGGACGTAGGCTCCTACGAGCAGTACTTC. Its protein product is CASSLSGGDVGSYEQYF.

The chain employs TRBV5-6 and TRBJ1-1, with TRBD1 identical over 8 bases. Looked up from germline, CDR1 is SGHDT and CDR2 is YYEEEE. The CDR3 runs to 15 residues. The V segment lost 4 bases and the J segment 4 bases; nucleotides outside the gene matches: 9. CDR3: CASSRDGQGGTEAFF. In DNA, the CDR3 is TGTGCCAGCAGCCGAGACGGACAGGGAGGCACTGAAGCTTTCTTT.

The chain employs TRBV7-2 and TRBJ1-4, with D perhaps matching TRBD1 (6 bases). CDR3 size: 14 residues. The V end lost 5 bases, the J end lost 8 bases, and 15 bases lay between the germline ends. Germline CDR1 and CDR2: SGHTA and FQGNSA. The CDR3 nucleotides are TGTGCCAGCAGCGCACCAGGGGTTCGGGAAAAACTGTTTTTT. As protein: CASSAPGVREKLFF. The whole variable domain, remainder taken from reference TRBV7-2 and TRBJ1-4, is GAGVSQSPSNKVTEKGKDVELRCDPISGHTALYWYRQSLGQGLEFLIYFQGNSAPDKSGLPSDRFSAERTGGSVSTLTIQRTQQEDSAVYLCASSAPGVREKLFFGSGTQLSVL.

The V call is TRBV10-3, the J call TRBJ2-1; D may be TRBD2 (6 bases). CDR1 and CDR2 (germline): ENHRY, SYGVKD. V lost 0 bases to trimming and J lost 2 bases, with 8 bases between them. This CDR3 spans 15 amino acids. CDR3 protein: CAISESGGTYNEQFF. The CDR3 DNA reads as TGTGCCATCAGTGAGTCGGGGGGAACCTACAATGAGCAGTTCTTC.

The CDR3 nucleotides read TGTGCCAGCAGCCAGAACCGGGACTGGTCCTATGGCTACACCTTC. As protein: CASSQNRDWSYGYTF. The J gene is TRBJ1-2, the V gene TRBV3-1 (or the pseudogene TRBV3-2), with D possibly TRBD1 on 5 matching bases. The germline V gene has CDR1 LGHDT and CDR2 YNNKEL (reference sequence). Trimming removed 3 bases at V and 4 bases at J, with 15 bases between. The CDR3 loop spans 15 amino acids.

V usage is TRBV19 and J usage is TRBJ1-5; TRBD1 matches 11 bases. After removal of 2 bases from V and 4 bases from J, the junction contained 13 bases not matched to a gene. Germline values: CDR1 LNHDA, CDR2 SQIVND (reference sequence). The CDR3 has 19 amino acids. The CDR3 loop reads CASSIPPEWTGGSNQPQHF. CDR3 nucleotide sequence: TGTGCCAGTAGTATACCCCCGGAATGGACAGGGGGCTCGAATCAGCCCCAGCATTTT.

The genes are TRBV19 and TRBJ1-5; D is undetermined. The length of the CDR3 is 12 residues. V lost 3 bases and J 9 bases, leaving 9 bases between the germline ends. Germline V CDR1 and CDR2: LNHDA, SQIVND (reference sequence). CDR3 sequence: CASSIPGAPQHF. CDR3 coding DNA: TGTGCCAGTAGTATTCCCGGAGCGCCCCAGCATTTT.

The rearrangement joins TRBV27 to TRBJ2-1; possible D gene TRBD2, 6 bases. The CDR3 has 15 residues. Trimming shortened V by 4 bases and J by 0 bases, and 10 bases separated the two germline ends. CDR1 and CDR2 (germline): MNHEY, SMNVEV (reference sequence). The CDR3 DNA follows: TGTGCCAGCAGTTATAGCGGAGACTCCTACAATGAGCAGTTCTTC. Translated, it gives CASSYSGDSYNEQFF.

The chain couples TRBV19 to TRBJ1-1, with D uncertain. The CDR3 length is 13 residues. CDR1 LNHDA and CDR2 SQIVND come from the germline V gene (reference sequence). V was clipped by 7 bases and J by 4 bases, with 13 bases between them. In DNA form, the CDR3 reads TGTGCCAGTACCGATGCGCGGGGCACTGAAGCTTTCTTT. Translation gives CASTDARGTEAFF.

The gene calls are TRBV4-1 and TRBJ1-1; 7 bases are shared with TRBD1. Germline loops: CDR1 MGHRA, CDR2 YSYEKL. V lost 9 bases to trimming and J lost 2 bases; unmatched junction nucleotides: 9. The CDR3 spans 14 residues. The CDR3 reads CASSRAGGNTEAFF. The CDR3 DNA sequence: TGCGCCAGTAGCAGGGCAGGGGGTAACACTGAAGCTTTCTTT.

The chain is built from TRBV10-1 and TRBJ2-1, with D tentatively TRBD2 (7 bases). Germline V gene lookup returns CDR1 WNHNN and CDR2 SYGVQD (reference sequence). Trimming removed 2 bases at V and 8 bases at J, with 16 bases between. The length of the CDR3 is 15 residues. CDR3: CASSETVGGRDEQFF. In DNA form, the CDR3 reads TGCGCCAGCAGTGAGACTGTCGGGGGGCGCGATGAGCAGTTCTTC.

This clone has only a few counts. The J gene is TRBJ1-5, the V gene TRBV28, with D possibly being TRBD1 (6 bases). The CDR3 spans 14 residues. V was clipped by 5 bases and J by 7 bases, with 15 bases between them. The germline V gene has CDR1 MDHEN and CDR2 SYDVKM. The CDR3 DNA reads TGTGCCAGCAGTCTCACAGGGATGGAGCAGCCCCAGCATTTT. This sequence encodes CASSLTGMEQPQHF. The variable domain in full, with the rest retrieved from reference TRBV28 and TRBJ1-5, is DVKVTQSSRYLVKRTGEKVFLECVQDMDHENMFWYRQDPGLGLRLIYFSYDVKMKEKGDIPEGYSVSREKKERFSLILESASTNQTSMYLCASSLTGMEQPQHFGDGTRLSIL.